This TCR beta chain is drawn from a study of T cell repertoires in cytomegalovirus infection. The wider study: Public TCR beta signature analysis indicated the presence of both CMV infection and matching HLA type.

TCRdb reprocessed the reads with MiXCR, giving one entry per CDR3 protein. Of hundreds of thousands of distinct CDR3 sequences in the sample, approximately 33% were seen once. Only one count was recorded for this clonotype. The antigen is unknown. The ends lost 4 bases at V and 8 bases at J; junction bases unmatched: 10. CDR1 SGHVT and CDR2 SQSDAQ come from the germline V gene. This CDR3 is built from 15 residues. General study points: There were HLA-C-restricted CMV-specific TCR beta clonotypes dominating the ex vivo response. Cumulated frequencies of public TCR beta families served to identify carriers of CMV plus the relevant HLA.

The chain joins TRBV7-4 to TRBJ1-2; 10 bases line up with TRBD1. The receptor was derived from a human donor in good health (CMV status not recorded). Some clones in this sample may be carry-over from other donors' samples. This specimen consisted of cultured PBMCs, obtained from culture after CMV antigen stimulation. This CDR3 is CASSWLEDRGDGYTF. CDR3 DNA: TGTGCCAGCAGCTGGCTGGAGGACAGGGGGGACGGCTACACCTTC.